Shown below are 16 T cell receptor beta chains from a single sample sequenced in a study of shared clonotypes between healthy human individuals. TCRdb keeps only in-frame clones here, not all; method: immunoSEQ multiplex PCR. The sample includes about 980,000 clones, more than 75% seen only once; the top ten take about 1.5%. The sample was memory CD4+ T cells sorted from blood. Regarding subset: CD45RA-negative fraction. The origin of the receptors is a man between 18 and 35 years old in good health.

In DNA, the CDR3 is TGTGCCAGCAGCTACGGACCTGGGGCGGACATTCAGTACTTC. Its translation: CASSYGPGADIQYF. This chain connects TRBV7-2 to TRBJ2-4, with D perhaps matching TRBD1 (5 bases). The CDR3 covers 14 residues. Per germline, CDR1 SGHTA and CDR2 FQGNSA. Trimming pared 4 bases from V and 8 bases from J, leaving 15 bases between.

The V and J genes are TRBV7-6 and TRBJ2-2; 9 bases are a match to TRBD1. CDR3 length: 16 residues. Germline CDR1 SGHVS, CDR2 FNYEAQ. Trimming took 5 bases from V and 3 from J; bases not matched to a gene: 7. CDR3 in amino acids: CASSQPGTGHTGELFF. Written as DNA, the CDR3 is TGTGCCAGCAGCCAACCCGGGACAGGGCACACCGGGGAGCTGTTTTTT.

CDR3 DNA: TGTGCCTGGATCCGGGACATAGGGACCCAGTACTTC. Its protein product is CAWIRDIGTQYF. The genes are TRBV30 and TRBJ2-5; D may be TRBD1 (6 bases). CDR3 length equals 12 residues. The germline CDR1 and CDR2 sequences are GTSNPN and SVGIG (reference sequence). The ends were cut back, 4 bases at V and 7 bases at J, with 13 bases in the middle. Combining the CDR3 with reference TRBV30 and TRBJ2-5 gives the whole variable domain SQTIHQWPATLVQPVGSPLSLECTVEGTSNPNLYWYRQAAGRGLQLLFYSVGIGQISSEVPQNLSASRPQDRQFILSSKKLLLSDSGFYLCAWIRDIGTQYFGPGTRLLVL.

V gene TRBV5-6 combines with J gene TRBJ1-3; 7 nucleotides line up with TRBD1. CDR1 is SGHDT and CDR2 is YYEEEE in the germline V gene. This CDR3 region has 15 residues. V lost 4 bases, J lost 0 bases, and 4 bases stayed unmatched. The CDR3 nucleotides are TGTGCCAGCAGCCGACAGGGAGGCTCTGGAAACACCATATATTTT. This translates into CASSRQGGSGNTIYF.

Only one count was recorded for this clone. The chain couples TRBV5-1 to TRBJ2-1; TRBD2 is a possible D gene (6 bases). Germline V gene sequence: CDR1 SGHRS, CDR2 YFSETQ. The CDR3 spans 15 residues. Trimming took 1 base from V and 4 from J, leaving 12 bases between them. CDR3 nucleotide sequence: TGCGCCAGCAGCTTGAGTGGCGGGATATACAATGAGCAGTTCTTC. This encodes CASSLSGGIYNEQFF.

This rearrangement joins TRBV18 to TRBJ2-2, with 9 bases lining up with TRBD1. Per germline, CDR1 KGHSH and CDR2 LQKENI. V shed 3 bases and J 5 bases; nucleotides not matched to a gene: 4. The CDR3 is made up of 15 amino acids. CDR3 in amino acids: CASSPGTGKTGELFF. CDR3 in DNA: TGTGCCAGCTCACCCGGGACAGGGAAAACCGGGGAGCTGTTTTTT.

This chain joins TRBV5-6 and TRBJ2-7; weak D call: TRBD2 (5 bases). V was pared by 1 base and J by 7 bases, with 15 bases between. Germline CDR1 SGHDT, CDR2 YYEEEE. The length of the CDR3 is 14 residues. The CDR3 DNA sequence: TGTGCCAGCAGCTTGCCAGCGGCCGGGAAAGAGCAGTACTTC. This encodes CASSLPAAGKEQYF.

On this clone: The identical CDR3 is also encoded by other nucleotide sequences in the sample. J is TRBJ1-5 and V is TRBV27; D uncertain. The V end lost 4 bases, the J end lost 5 bases, and 9 bases lay between the germline ends. The CDR3 contains 13 residues. CDR1 and CDR2 from the germline V gene are MNHEY and SMNVEV (reference sequence). Written as DNA, the CDR3 is TGTGCCAGCAGTTCGGGAGTCGATCAGCCCCAGCATTTT. This sequence encodes CASSSGVDQPQHF.

The CDR3 spells CASLPASGNTEAFF. The CDR3 region has the DNA TGTGCCAGCCTGCCCGCTTCGGGGAACACTGAAGCTTTCTTT. The V call is TRBV6-5, the J call TRBJ1-1; unclear D gene. Germline-derived CDR1 and CDR2 are MNHEY and SVGAGI. V gave up 8 bases and J gave up 1 base, with 14 bases separating them. CDR3 length: 14 amino acids.

As regards this clone: In the same sample, other DNA sequences code for this CDR3. This sequence joins TRBV30 and TRBJ1-1; maybe TRBD1 (5 bases). There are 13 residues in the CDR3. V lost 2 bases and J 1 base, leaving 8 bases between the germline ends. In germline, CDR1 is GTSNPN, CDR2 SVGIG (reference sequence). The CDR3 DNA sequence: TGTGCCTGGAGTCTACAGGAGAACACTGAAGCTTTCTTT. Residues: CAWSLQENTEAFF.

The rearrangement uses TRBV11-2 and TRBJ1-1; D perhaps matches TRBD1 (5 bases). Germline V gene sequence: CDR1 SGHAT, CDR2 FQNNGV. This CDR3 region has 12 residues. The ends were cut back, 5 bases at V and 8 bases at J, with 12 bases in the middle. The CDR3 loop reads CASSQIGTEAFF. In DNA form, the CDR3 reads TGTGCCAGCAGCCAAATCGGGACCGAAGCTTTCTTT.

The chain is built from TRBV10-2 and TRBJ2-6; 8 bases align to TRBD1. The length of the CDR3 is 17 residues. The V and J ends lost 4 bases and 0 bases, in that order; junction bases with no gene match: 5. Germline loops: CDR1 WSHSY, CDR2 SAAADI. CDR3 protein: CASSGTGGTSGANVLTF. Written as DNA, the CDR3 is TGCGCCAGCAGTGGTACAGGGGGGACCTCTGGGGCCAACGTCCTGACTTTC.

V usage is TRBV5-1 and J usage is TRBJ1-1, with 9 positions matching TRBD1. The V and J ends lost 5 bases and 5 bases, in that order; junction bases with no gene match: 7. The CDR3 covers 14 residues. Germline CDR1 and CDR2: SGHRS and YFSETQ. CDR3 sequence: CASRSGQGYTEAFF. Here the CDR3 DNA reads TGCGCCAGCAGATCGGGACAGGGCTATACTGAAGCTTTCTTT.

V and J are TRBV6-1 and TRBJ1-1, with D perhaps matching TRBD1 (5 bases). Germline V gene sequence: CDR1 MNHNS, CDR2 SASEGT. V was cut by 5 bases and J by 4 bases, with 14 bases left in between. The CDR3 runs to 14 residues. The CDR3, as DNA: TGTGCCAGCAGTCATACCGGGACGGGCACTGAAGCTTTCTTT. Its protein is CASSHTGTGTEAFF.

Comments on this clone: Other DNA sequences within the sample encode an identical CDR3. V and J are TRBV10-2 and TRBJ1-2; D ambiguous. CDR3 length: 12 residues. Trimming shortened V by 2 bases and J by 5 bases, and 6 bases separated the two germline ends. Germline V lookup: CDR1 WSHSY, CDR2 SAAADI. CDR3 coding DNA: TGCGCCAGCAGTGAGGGTTCTTATGGCTACACCTTC. This sequence encodes CASSEGSYGYTF.

V and J are TRBV11-2 and TRBJ2-6; D may be TRBD1 (5 bases). Germline CDR1 reads SGHAT; CDR2 reads FQNNGV. The length of the CDR3 is 16 residues. V was pared by 0 bases and J by 2 bases, with 8 bases between. CDR3 protein: CASSLDRGAGANVLTF. DNA for the CDR3: TGTGCCAGCAGCTTAGATAGGGGTGCTGGGGCCAACGTCCTGACTTTC. Together with reference TRBV11-2 and TRBJ2-6, the CDR3 gives the full variable domain: EAGVAQSPRYKIIEKRQSVAFWCNPISGHATLYWYQQILGQGPKLLIQFQNNGVVDDSQLPKDRFSAERLKGVDSTLKIQPAKLEDSAVYLCASSLDRGAGANVLTFGAGSRLTVL.